The rows below give T cell receptor beta chains drawn from one sample of a study of blood T cell repertoires in COVID-19. TCRdb's table, derived via immunoSEQ multiplex PCR, lists solely in-frame clones and lacks some. The profile covers approximately 46,000 clones, with about four fifths appearing a single time and about 2.7% taken by the ten largest. The specimen was peripheral blood. These receptor sequences come from a woman aged 55-69 years with acute or convalescent COVID-19. Each CDR3 is given with its conserved first and last residue. A D gene is named only where the DNA matches it firmly. Clone size is shown for a subset of rows, as once, few, many or a class of expanded clone.

d_call,clone_size,j_call,v_call,cdr3_nt,cdr3_aa
NA,NA,TRBJ1-2,TRBV28,TGTGCCAGCAGTTTAGCGCTCGGTAGCTATGGCTACACCTTC,CASSLALGSYGYTF
TRBD2,NA,TRBJ2-2,TRBV18,TGTGCCAGCTCGACTAGCGGATACACCGGGGAGCTGTTTTTT,CASSTSGYTGELFF
TRBD1,NA,TRBJ1-5,TRBV28,TGTGCCAGCAGTGCCCCTACAGGGGTCTATGGCAATCAGCCCCAGCATTTT,CASSAPTGVYGNQPQHF
NA,NA,TRBJ2-7,TRBV27,TGTGCCAGCAGTTTATCGATTGGCGGGATGGGCTCCTACGAGCAGTACTTC,CASSLSIGGMGSYEQYF
NA,NA,TRBJ2-6,TRBV29-1,TGCAGCGTTGCCTTCTCTGGGGCCAACGTCCTGACTTTC,CSVAFSGANVLTF
TRBD1,NA,TRBJ2-4,TRBV6-5,TGTGCCAGCAGGGGACAGGGGTTAGCCAAAAACATTCAGTACTTC,CASRGQGLAKNIQYF
TRBD2,NA,TRBJ2-7,TRBV4-2,TGTGCCAGCAGCCAAGCGGGACTAGCGGGAGCTGACGAGCAGTACTTC,CASSQAGLAGADEQYF
NA,NA,TRBJ2-7,TRBV7-8,TGTGCCAGCAGCTTAGCACTTCTCCTTGGCTACGAGCAGTACTTC,CASSLALLLGYEQYF
NA,NA,TRBJ1-1,TRBV6-6,TGTGCCAGCAGCCTAACAGGGACGGGCACTGAAGCTTTCTTT,CASSLTGTGTEAFF
TRBD1,NA,TRBJ2-7,TRBV6-5,TGTGCCAGCAGTTATGACCGGGACAGGGGCTACGAGCAGTACTTC,CASSYDRDRGYEQYF
TRBD1,NA,TRBJ1-2,TRBV19,TGTGCCAGTAGTATAGCCCGCACTACCAGGACAGGGAATGGCTACACCTTC,CASSIARTTRTGNGYTF
TRBD1,NA,TRBJ1-5,TRBV19,TGTGCCAGTAGACAGACAGGGGGTTTTCAGCCCCAGCATTTT,CASRQTGGFQPQHF
TRBD2,NA,TRBJ2-1,TRBV3-1/TRBV3-2,TGTGCCAGCAGCCAAGCGACTAGCGGGGGGGTATTGTCGTACAATGAGCAGTTCTTC,CASSQATSGGVLSYNEQFF
NA,NA,TRBJ2-1,TRBV21-1,TGTGCCAGCAGCCCAGGACAACTCGGAGGGAGCGGGAGGACTCCGAGCTCCTACAATGAGCAGTTCTTC,CASSPGQLGGSGRTPSSYNEQFF
TRBD1,once,TRBJ1-3,TRBV30,TGTGCCTGGAGTGGCGGACAGGGGTTGGGAAACACCATATATTTT,CAWSGGQGLGNTIYF
NA,NA,TRBJ1-2,TRBV24-1,TGTGCCACCAGTGGGCAAACAGGGAACTATGGCTACACCTTC,CATSGQTGNYGYTF